The 6 T cell receptor beta chains presented below share a single source sample, sequenced in a study of long-term antiretroviral therapy in people with HIV. Sequencing relied on immunoSEQ assay v3.0, run at survey level. Sequencing was performed with immunoSEQ multiplex PCR; in TCRdb, only in-frame clones are kept and a portion is missing. The sample has about 18,000 clones, about 82% seen once; the top ten hold roughly 18%. The sequenced sample was unsorted PBMCs, obtained 0.6 years after starting antiretroviral therapy. These receptor sequences come from a woman aged 18-30 years with HIV.

The chain links TRBV28 to TRBJ1-5; no definite D call. Germline CDR1 MDHEN, CDR2 SYDVKM. V was trimmed by 3 bases and J by 6 bases, leaving 12 bases between them. This CDR3 contains 14 residues. CDR3 nucleotides: TGTGCCAGCAGTTTGGGTGGAGTCGGTCAGCCCCAGCATTTT. It encodes CASSLGGVGQPQHF. The whole variable domain, remainder taken from reference TRBV28 and TRBJ1-5, is DVKVTQSSRYLVKRTGEKVFLECVQDMDHENMFWYRQDPGLGLRLIYFSYDVKMKEKGDIPEGYSVSREKKERFSLILESASTNQTSMYLCASSLGGVGQPQHFGDGTRLSIL.

This chain joins TRBV15 and TRBJ1-5; D unresolved. The CDR3 length is 14 residues. Trimming cost V 0 bases and J 4 bases, with 7 bases left between them. Looked up from germline, CDR1 is LNHNV and CDR2 is YYDKDF (reference sequence). The CDR3 DNA follows: TGTGCCACCAGCAGAGAAGCGGGAAATCAGCCCCAGCATTTT. Translation: CATSREAGNQPQHF.

This sequence joins TRBV5-1 and TRBJ1-3; D unclear. Germline V gene sequence: CDR1 SGHRS, CDR2 YFSETQ. This CDR3 comprises 14 residues. With 3 bases removed from V and 4 bases from J, the gap between germline ends came to 11 bases. For the CDR3, the DNA is TGCGCCAGCAGCTCCAACCTCGGAGGAAACACCATATATTTT. It encodes CASSSNLGGNTIYF.

The J gene is TRBJ2-4, the V gene TRBV6-6; D gene unclear. Germline CDR1 and CDR2: MNHNY and SVGAGI (reference sequence). The length of the CDR3 is 14 residues. Trimming stripped 7 bases from V and 9 bases from J, with 19 bases between. CDR3 loop: CASTVEAGSAIQYF. In DNA, the CDR3 is TGTGCCAGCACGGTCGAGGCAGGATCGGCCATTCAGTACTTC.

The chain links TRBV28 to TRBJ1-4, with D hard to call. The CDR3 has 12 amino acids. Trimming stripped 1 base from V and 6 bases from J, with 3 bases between. CDR1 is MDHEN and CDR2 is SYDVKM in the germline V gene. CDR3 DNA sequence: TGTGCCAGCAGTTTATCGGATGAAAAACTGTTTTTT. Protein sequence: CASSLSDEKLFF.

The gene calls are TRBV5-6 and TRBJ2-3, with D perhaps assigned TRBD1 or TRBD2 (5 bases each). Germline values: CDR1 SGHDT, CDR2 YYEEEE. The CDR3 spans 14 residues. Deletions cut 0 bases from V and 6 bases from J, with 11 bases between. CDR3 sequence: CASSLGGRGDTQYF. The CDR3 DNA sequence: TGTGCCAGCAGCTTGGGGGGCCGAGGGGATACGCAGTATTTT.